These 9 T cell receptor beta chains originate from one sample sequenced in a study of Graves' ophthalmopathy and Graves' hyperthyroidism. CDR3 regions of TCR beta were amplified from RNA transcripts. After a first-round RT-PCR with HTBI primers, a second-round multiplex PCR was run. From the multiplex PCR reads, TCRdb called clonotypes with MiXCR, one entry per CDR3 protein. The sample carries more than 150,000 distinct CDR3 sequences, about 40% recorded once. The sequencing sample was made of peripheral blood. All receptors come from a woman aged 40 to 50 with Graves' ophthalmopathy.

This clonotype was seen many times. The CDR3 loop is CASSFGLLQGGYTF. Written as DNA, the CDR3 is TGTGCCAGCAGTTTCGGGCTTTTACAGGGAGGCTACACCTTC. The chain is built from TRBV28 and TRBJ1-2, with D perhaps TRBD1 (6 bases). The germline CDR1 and CDR2 sequences are MDHEN and SYDVKM. Trimming removed 3 bases from V and 8 bases from J, with 16 bases in between. This CDR3 has 14 residues.

The V gene is TRBV12-3 or TRBV12-4, the J gene TRBJ1-3, with D possibly being TRBD1 (6 bases). The CDR3 runs 14 residues. The ends were cut back, 4 bases at V and 10 bases at J, with 17 bases in the middle. This chain's CDR3 is CASSSHPQGVTIYF. The CDR3 DNA follows: TGTGCCAGCAGTTCCCACCCACAGGGTGTAACCATATATTTT.

The CDR3 DNA reads TGTGCCAGCAGTCCACTACAGGACATGAACACTGAAGCTTTCTTT. The encoded protein is CASSPLQDMNTEAFF. The rearrangement joins TRBV6-2 or TRBV6-3 to TRBJ1-1, with D perhaps TRBD1 (5 bases). This CDR3 has 15 amino acids. V was shortened by 5 bases and J by 0 bases, with 13 bases between the two germline ends. Germline V gene sequence: CDR1 MNHEY, CDR2 SVGEGT.

This clonotype appeared many times. The gene calls are TRBV30 and TRBJ2-2, with 9 bases aligning to TRBD2. This CDR3 has 13 residues. Germline V CDR1 and CDR2: GTSNPN, SVGIG (reference sequence). V dropped 3 bases and J dropped 7; count of bases not matched to a gene: 3. CDR3 region: CAWRGTSSGELFF. In DNA form, the CDR3 reads TGTGCCTGGAGGGGGACTAGCAGCGGGGAGCTGTTTTTT.

V is TRBV7-8 and J is TRBJ1-2; 7 positions agree with TRBD1. V was pared by 5 bases and J by 8 bases, with 14 bases of the junction left unmatched. The CDR3 spans 15 residues. The germline CDR1 and CDR2 sequences are SGHVS and FQNEAQ. CDR3: CASSTGDRGLWGYTF. CDR3 coding DNA: TGTGCCAGCAGCACCGGGGACAGAGGCTTATGGGGCTACACCTTC.

This clonotype occurred many times. This sequence joins TRBV6-5 and TRBJ2-2; D gene ambiguous. This CDR3 is 16 amino acids long. Per germline, CDR1 MNHEY and CDR2 SVGAGI. With 5 bases removed from V and 4 bases from J, the gap between germline ends came to 17 bases. CDR3 amino acids: CASSVLRVASTGELFF. The CDR3, as DNA: TGTGCCAGCAGTGTACTCAGAGTCGCGAGCACCGGGGAGCTGTTTTTT.

The chain uses TRBV13 and TRBJ2-5; weak D call: TRBD2 (5 bases). The CDR3 has 14 residues. Trimming shortened V by 5 bases and J by 2 bases, and 12 bases separated the two germline ends. From germline, CDR1 is PRHDT and CDR2 FYEKMQ (reference sequence). The CDR3 nucleotides are TGTGCCAGCAGCGATGGACGGGGACAAGAGACCCAGTACTTC. Translated: CASSDGRGQETQYF.

This clonotype was seen many times. This chain links TRBV2 with TRBJ2-7, with D unresolved. Germline lookup yields CDR1 SNHLY and CDR2 FYNNEI. The CDR3 consists of 13 residues. V dropped 4 bases and J dropped 0 bases, with 7 bases sitting between them. For the CDR3, the DNA is TGTGCCAGCAGTGGTCCGGGCTCCTACGAGCAGTACTTC. Residues: CASSGPGSYEQYF.

For this clonotype: One end of the junction does not line up with germline, which may come from a read error. CDR3 sequence reads: CASTLGQKEASF. CDR3 DNA: TGTGCCAGCACCTTAGGACAAAAAGAAGCTTCCTTT. The chain couples TRBV6-2 or TRBV6-3 to TRBJ1-1; maybe TRBD1 (5 bases). Germline-derived CDR1 and CDR2 are MNHEY and SVGEGT. The CDR3 is made up of 12 amino acids.